This TCR beta chain was identified in a study of CD4+ T cells in melanoma. Study-level findings and limits: Neoantigen-specific CD4+ T cells in melanoma reportedly had diverse differentiation states. A reported correlation linked neoantigen-specific CD4+ T cells to CD8+, macrophage and B cell function.

Trimming left V 8 bases short and J 8 bases short, with 22 bases between. Germline lookup yields CDR1 SGHRS and CDR2 YFSETQ. The CDR3 sequence is 14 residues long. In the case of this clone: What it binds is unknown.

TCRdb's copy holds only in-frame clones and misses some; the assay was immunoSEQ multiplex PCR. The data hold around 130,000 clones, with around 90% observed a single time. This TCR derives from a human donor with melanoma. The rearrangement joins TRBV5-1 to TRBJ1-1, with TRBD1 as a possible D gene (5 bases). The CDR3 DNA sequence: TGCGCCAGTAGTATTGCGGACACGCGGGGGGAAGCTTTCTTT. Protein: CASSIADTRGEAFF.